This note documents a single T cell receptor beta chain sequence. It has no known antigen specificity. The sample holds no much larger clone one base away, and base qualities are not on file. The CDR3 regions of human TCRbeta chains were subjected to immunosequencing. The published analysis was carried out like this. TCRs in the repertoires were compared against a reference library of SARS-CoV-2-specific TCRs that had been generated with the MIRA antigen-specificity platform. Breadth was defined as the fraction of unique TCRs that were SARS-CoV-2-associated, and depth was defined as the fraction of total T cells that were SARS-CoV-2-associated. Using the MIRA data, each spike-specific TCR was assigned both to the spike region to which the TCR was reactive and to a CD4 or CD8 class. Log10-transformed breadth and depth values were compared by one-way ANOVA with Sidak's multiple comparisons tests. TCRdb took this table from immuneACCESS and kept in-frame rearrangements with V and J called. Such tables lack part of the clones; where checked against another copy, unresolved V genes explain under half of the gap, and the rest is unexplained. V and J calls and clone size are given by that table; D and trimming were obtained from the DNA. Across this sample there are about 120,000 clones, with around 87% seen only once. The top ten clonotypes cover less than 11% of the sample.

This record comes from a study of T cell responses to AZD1222 COVID-19 vaccine (dated by TCRdb to the early 2020s). Describing the broader study: Because spike-specific TCR depth and breadth did not differ between the two schedules, AZD1222 recipients who got a second dose at roughly 4 weeks were pooled with those who got a second dose at roughly 12 weeks. A total of 233 trial participants underwent TCR sequencing, of whom around 210 had received two doses of AZD1222 and about 25 had received two doses of the MenACWY control vaccine. Trial participants were enrolled by age into subgroups of 18-55, 56-69 and 70-plus years, and around 150, 28 and 57 TCR-sequenced participants, respectively, were included in these subgroups.

The sample's time point, from its label and the paper: baseline before first vaccination. Vaccinee samples were obtained from the UK trials COV001 and COV002, which included a single-blind randomized controlled phase 2/3 trial of AZD1222 (ChAdOx1 nCoV-19) in healthy adults. Trial participant PBMC samples were collected at day 0 and day 28 after the second dose for TCRbeta chain sequencing. V loses 4 bases, J loses 6 bases, and the germline ends lie 16 bases apart. Taken from cysteine to phenylalanine, the CDR3 has 14 residues. Left in the record is the CDR3 DNA by itself, 42 bases read in frame from the first base. The germline V gene provides CDR1 MRHNA and CDR2 SNTAGT. Broader findings and caveats from the paper: Because no day 14 peak-response samples were available, the repertoires could be characterized only after the peak T cell response. In the small 56-69-year group, the increase in depth fell short of significance, most likely because of low power. Only five to seven AZD1222 recipients were SARS-CoV-2 seropositive at baseline, limiting conclusions about previously exposed vaccinees. Most participants were white British and females outnumbered males, and the authors suggested that clonal diversity may have been underestimated. The vaccine-associated CD4 TCRs covered the entire spike protein, and the dominant responses fell in regions 160-218 and 743-854. Reportedly, almost half of the unique spike-specific TCRs recognized epitopes lying outside the regions that are mutated in the B.1.351 and B.1.1.7 variants. After two AZD1222 doses, both the breadth and the depth of spike-specific TCRs were significantly higher than at day 0 and than in MenACWY recipients.

This material consisted of peripheral blood, taken on day 0 of AZD1222 vaccination. The TCR originated in an adult in good health. The rearranged segments are TRBV6-4 and TRBJ2-7; the D gene is perhaps TRBD2, on 5 matching bases. For the CDR3, the sequence is CASSVKGGSGEQYF. Read as DNA, the sequence is TGTGCCAGCAGTGTTAAAGGAGGCAGTGGCGAGCAGTACTTC.